These 12 T cell receptor beta chains originate from one sample sequenced in a study of early T cells in non-severe SARS-CoV-2 infection. TCRdb used MiXCR to reprocess the 5' RACE reads, holding one entry per CDR3 protein. The sample lists about 59,000 distinct CDR3 sequences, under 15% occurring once. The source material was whole blood. The receptors derive from an adult who was a healthcare worker with PCR-confirmed SARS-CoV-2 infection or an uninfected control (not recorded which).

The V gene is TRBV15, the J gene TRBJ2-1; 9 bases align to TRBD2. Trimming took 0 bases from V and 4 from J; bases not matched to a gene: 1. The CDR3 has 15 residues. The germline gives CDR1 LNHNV, CDR2 YYDKDF (reference sequence). This CDR3 reads CATSRERGGYNEQFF. As DNA, the CDR3 is TGTGCCACCAGCAGAGAGCGGGGGGGTTACAATGAGCAGTTCTTC.

V gene TRBV9 combines with J gene TRBJ2-1; 8 bases align to TRBD1. This CDR3 is 15 amino acids long. The ends lost 4 bases at V and 3 bases at J; junction bases unmatched: 6. Germline CDR1 is SGDLS and CDR2 is YYNGEE. CDR3 nucleotide sequence: TGTGCCAGCAGCCCGACGACAGGGGTCTACAATGAGCAGTTCTTC. Protein: CASSPTTGVYNEQFF.

The chain combines TRBV19 with TRBJ2-2; D is perhaps TRBD2 (6 bases). Germline CDR1 and CDR2: LNHDA and SQIVND (reference sequence). The germline V and J ends were trimmed by 7 bases and 0 bases, with 9 bases remaining between them. The CDR3 covers 14 residues. CDR3 DNA sequence: TGTGCCAGTATGCCGGGGGCGAACACCGGGGAGCTGTTTTTT. Encoded protein: CASMPGANTGELFF.

V and J are TRBV29-1 and TRBJ2-7, with D possibly being TRBD2 (5 bases). This CDR3 contains 13 residues. Germline V CDR1 and CDR2: SQVTM, ANQGSEA. V was clipped by 4 bases and J by 6 bases, with 16 bases between them. CDR3 bases: TGCAGCGTTGGGGTAGGAGGAGTGAGCGAGCAGTACTTC. The encoded protein is CSVGVGGVSEQYF.

This clonotype appeared a few times. This chain uses TRBV6-1 with TRBJ1-5; unclear D gene. Trimming removed 5 bases from V and 2 bases from J, with 10 bases in between. The CDR3 loop spans 14 amino acids. In germline, CDR1 is MNHNS, CDR2 SASEGT. CDR3 amino acids: CASSFRAGNQPQHF. CDR3 bases: TGTGCCAGCAGTTTCCGGGCGGGCAATCAGCCCCAGCATTTT.

This clonotype showed up just a few times. The chain is built from TRBV7-8 and TRBJ1-2; 10 positions match TRBD1. CDR3 length: 15 amino acids. Germline trimming cut 6 bases from V and 2 bases from J; bases unmatched to any gene: 6. CDR1 SGHVS and CDR2 FQNEAQ come from the germline V gene. As DNA, the CDR3 is TGTGCCAGCAGTGAGCCGGGACAGGGGAACTATGGCTACACCTTC. It is translated as CASSEPGQGNYGYTF.

At least ten counts were recorded for this clonotype. The chain links TRBV6-2 or TRBV6-3 to TRBJ2-1; 12 positions match TRBD2. CDR3 size: 19 residues. The germline V gene has CDR1 MNHEY and CDR2 SVGEGT. The J segment lost 8 bases and the V segment lost 0 bases, leaving 14 bases of the junction unmatched. The CDR3 nucleotides read TGTGCCAGCAGTTACTCCACTAGCGGGGGGTTGTCCCCGGGGCATGAGCAGTTCTTC. Translation: CASSYSTSGGLSPGHEQFF.

CDR3 DNA: TGTGCCAGCAGCTGTATCCAGAAACAGGGGAACAGTGAAGCTTTCTTT. Its protein product is CASSCIQKQGNSEAFF. V and J are TRBV3-2 and TRBJ1-1; the D call TRBD1 from the table was never checked on the DNA. TRBV3-2 has pseudogene status. The CDR3 length is 16 residues.

The gene calls are TRBV11-2 and TRBJ2-7, with D possibly being TRBD2 (6 bases). The CDR3 runs to 13 residues. The germline CDR1 and CDR2 sequences are SGHAT and FQNNGV. Trimming pared 5 bases from V and 5 bases from J, leaving 13 bases between. CDR3 protein: CASSLWGRNEQYF. In DNA form, the CDR3 reads TGTGCCAGCAGCCTTTGGGGGAGGAACGAGCAGTACTTC.

There are a few counts of this clonotype. V is TRBV7-9 and J is TRBJ2-5, with D possibly TRBD2 on 7 matching bases. The CDR3 contains 16 residues. Germline CDR1 SEHNR, CDR2 FQNEAQ (reference sequence). The V end lost 1 base, the J end lost 4 bases, and 16 bases lay between the germline ends. The CDR3, as DNA: TGTGCCAGCAGCTTAGAAAGGGGGGGTATTGCAGAGACCCAGTACTTC. Residues: CASSLERGGIAETQYF.

At least ten counts were recorded for this clonotype. This chain connects TRBV20-1 to TRBJ2-3, with a tentative D call TRBD2 (7 bases). This CDR3 has 15 residues. The V gene lost 5 bases and the J gene lost 1 base, with 16 bases spanning the gap. Germline CDR1 reads DFQATT; CDR2 reads SNEGSKA (reference sequence). The CDR3 nucleotides read TGCAGTGCTCAAGCTGGGGGGGCTGGCACAGATACGCAGTATTTT. The encoded protein is CSAQAGGAGTDTQYF.

This chain joins TRBV7-2 and TRBJ2-1; unclear D gene. Germline V gives CDR1 SGHTA, CDR2 FQGNSA. The V end lost 2 bases, the J end lost 7 bases, and 12 bases lay between the germline ends. The CDR3 is 14 amino acids. The CDR3 region is CASSLTASLNEQFF. For the CDR3, the DNA is TGTGCCAGCAGCTTAACGGCTAGTCTGAATGAGCAGTTCTTC.